These 27 T cell receptor beta chains share one sample of origin, sequenced in a study of blood T cells in healthy people across ages. Together with a sample-barcoded 5' primer, a J-beta primer mix was included in a second PCR lasting roughly 6 to 12 cycles. One entry per CDR3 protein results from TCRdb running MiXCR on the 5' RACE reads. The top ten hold 29% of the sample, which has about 290,000 distinct CDR3 sequences, 25% to 30% seen once. The sequenced sample consisted of blood. Every receptor here comes from a woman aged 70-85 years in good health.

This clonotype has a handful of counts. The rearrangement links TRBV12-3 or TRBV12-4 to TRBJ2-5; 7 bases are a match to TRBD1. The CDR3 loop spans 14 amino acids. V lost 6 bases and J lost 5; bases outside the gene matches: 9. As DNA, the CDR3 is TGTGCCAGCAGACACGACAGGGTGGGGGAGACCCAGTACTTC. Translated: CASRHDRVGETQYF.

Notes on this clonotype: A clone one base away is much larger, so this may be a read error. The chain joins TRBV9 to TRBJ2-7; TRBD2 is a possible D gene (5 bases). V was trimmed by 4 bases and J by 4 bases, leaving 15 bases between them. CDR3 size: 14 residues. Germline V gives CDR1 SGDLS, CDR2 YYNGEE. The CDR3 spells CASSPRDGVYEQYF. The CDR3 DNA reads as TGTGCCAGCAGCCCACGGGATGGGGTTTACGAGCAGTACTTC.

Worth noting for this clonotype: A read error may produce the germline difference seen at one junction end. V is TRBV4-3 and J is TRBJ1-1; 8 nucleotides line up with TRBD1. The CDR3 extends over 13 amino acids. Per germline, CDR1 LGHNA and CDR2 YSLEER. CDR3 bases: TGCGTCAGCAGCGACAGGGGATGGACTGAAGCTTTCTTT. Translated, it gives CVSSDRGWTEAFF.

The chain carries TRBV5-5 and TRBJ2-1; 11 nucleotides agree with TRBD2. The CDR3 spans 16 residues. Germline CDR1 SGHKS, CDR2 YYEKEE (reference sequence). V was pared by 3 bases and J by 3 bases, with 5 bases of the junction left unmatched. The CDR3 loop reads CASSYAGTSGYNEQFF. For the CDR3, the DNA is TGTGCCAGCAGCTATGCCGGGACTAGCGGCTACAATGAGCAGTTCTTC.

This clonotype appeared a few times. This chain uses TRBV3-1 with TRBJ2-4, with 14 bases that match TRBD2. The CDR3 loop spans 15 amino acids. Germline CDR1 is LGHDT and CDR2 is YNNKEL (reference sequence). V lost 4 bases and J lost 6; bases outside the gene matches: 2. This CDR3 is CASSPGTSGRNIQYF. CDR3 coding DNA: TGTGCCAGCAGCCCGGGGACTAGCGGGAGAAACATTCAGTACTTC.

V usage is TRBV28 and J usage is TRBJ2-7; 8 positions match TRBD2. With 4 bases clipped from V and 3 bases from J, the junction kept 2 bases outside the gene matches. Per germline, CDR1 MDHEN and CDR2 SYDVKM. This CDR3 has 13 residues. This CDR3 is CASSSGGIYEQYF. Written as DNA, the CDR3 is TGTGCCAGCAGTTCGGGGGGGATCTACGAGCAGTACTTC.

In this sample, this clonotype turned up many times. This CDR3 is CASSLVRASTDTQYF. The CDR3 DNA sequence: TGTGCCAGCAGCTTAGTAAGGGCTAGCACAGATACGCAGTATTTT. This rearrangement joins TRBV11-2 to TRBJ2-3; D call uncertain. Germline V gene data show CDR1 as SGHAT and CDR2 as FQNNGV. The CDR3 length is 15 residues. The V gene lost 1 base and the J gene lost 0 bases, with 8 bases spanning the gap.

V and J are TRBV20-1 and TRBJ2-6, with D possibly matching TRBD1 (6 bases). V gave up 0 bases and J gave up 0 bases, with 15 bases separating them. Germline values: CDR1 DFQATT, CDR2 SNEGSKA (reference sequence). This CDR3 has 18 amino acids. The CDR3: CSAREEGGSFSGANVLTF. The CDR3 nucleotides read TGCAGTGCTAGAGAAGAAGGGGGAAGCTTCTCTGGGGCCAACGTCCTGACTTTC.

The sample holds one count of this clonotype. This sequence joins TRBV20-1 and TRBJ2-5; TRBD1 or TRBD2 may be the D gene (5 bases each). Trimming stripped 3 bases from V and 1 base from J, with 15 bases between. The CDR3 length is 15 residues. Germline-derived CDR1 and CDR2 are DFQATT and SNEGSKA (reference sequence). The CDR3 nucleotides read TGCAGTGCTAGCAAGGGGCGGGTAACCCAAGAGACCCAGTACTTC. Its translation: CSASKGRVTQETQYF.

In this sample, this clonotype turned up many times. The V call is TRBV20-1, the J call TRBJ1-4, with a tentative D call TRBD1 (5 bases). CDR1 and CDR2 from the germline V gene are DFQATT and SNEGSKA (reference sequence). This CDR3 spans 14 amino acids. Trimming took 0 bases from V and 6 from J, leaving 11 bases between them. CDR3 protein: CSAREGTGDEKLFF. The CDR3 coding sequence is TGCAGTGCTAGAGAGGGGACGGGTGATGAAAAACTGTTTTTT.

This clonotype was seen only a few times. The chain has TRBV3-1 and TRBJ1-2; no reliable D call. This CDR3 has 14 residues. Trimming stripped 4 bases from V and 2 bases from J, with 11 bases between. Germline lookup yields CDR1 LGHDT and CDR2 YNNKEL (reference sequence). Here the CDR3 reads CASSREGANYGYTF. CDR3 nucleotides: TGTGCCAGCAGCCGAGAAGGAGCAAACTATGGCTACACCTTC.

The chain is built from TRBV5-1 and TRBJ2-7; D could derive from TRBD1 or TRBD2 (5 bases each). Germline V gene lookup returns CDR1 SGHRS and CDR2 YFSETQ. The CDR3 is 14 residues long. The V end lost 4 bases, the J end lost 2 bases, and 13 bases lay between the germline ends. DNA of the CDR3: TGCGCCAGCAGCAGGGAAAGGGACCCCTACGAGCAGTACTTC. Protein sequence: CASSRERDPYEQYF.

The chain has TRBV12-3 or TRBV12-4 and TRBJ2-2; TRBD1 matches at 8 bases. Germline trimming cut 6 bases from V and 8 bases from J; bases unmatched to any gene: 17. This CDR3 contains 17 residues. Here the CDR3 reads CASSRQGAGAFGGELFF. The DNA for the CDR3 is TGTGCCAGCAGCCGCCAGGGGGCAGGGGCCTTTGGAGGGGAGCTGTTTTTT.

This chain connects TRBV29-1 to TRBJ2-5, with TRBD2 identical over 8 bases. The J call is doubtful: the DNA matches TRBJ2-1 better. The V gene's germline CDR1 is SQVTM and CDR2 ANQGSEA. The CDR3 covers 15 residues. CDR3 loop: CSVGTSGPYQNEQFF. CDR3 nucleotides: TGCAGCGTGGGTACTAGCGGTCCCTACCAGAATGAGCAGTTCTTC.

V usage is TRBV18 and J usage is TRBJ2-5; TRBD1 matches at 8 bases. V dropped 5 bases and J dropped 1; count of bases not matched to a gene: 6. From germline, CDR1 is KGHSH and CDR2 LQKENI. The CDR3 totals 15 residues. CDR3 in amino acids: CASSAVQGAQETQYF. For the CDR3, the DNA is TGTGCCAGCTCAGCCGTCCAGGGGGCCCAAGAGACCCAGTACTTC.

This clonotype has just a few counts. The V gene is TRBV7-8, the J gene TRBJ2-5, with D tentatively TRBD2 (6 bases). The J call may be mistaken, given a closer DNA end match to TRBJ2-7. The CDR3 is made up of 13 amino acids. Germline V gives CDR1 SGHVS, CDR2 FQNEAQ. CDR3 in amino acids: CASSSGLFYEQYF. Here the CDR3 DNA reads TGTGCCAGCAGCTCCGGACTATTCTACGAGCAGTACTTC.

This rearrangement joins TRBV2 to TRBJ2-7; D is tentatively TRBD1 or TRBD2 (6 bases each). The ends were cut back, 1 base at V and 1 base at J, with 11 bases in the middle. The CDR3 length is 15 residues. Germline V CDR1 and CDR2: SNHLY, FYNNEI. As DNA, the CDR3 is TGTGCCAGCAGTGAAGTGGGGGGCCTTTCCTACGAGCAGTACTTC. Amino acids: CASSEVGGLSYEQYF.

The sample holds a few counts of this clonotype. The J gene is TRBJ1-6, the V gene TRBV7-9, with 9 bases identical to TRBD1. Trimming cost V 8 bases and J 13 bases; bases outside gene matches: 12. This CDR3 spans 14 amino acids. The germline V gene has CDR1 SEHNR and CDR2 FQNEAQ (reference sequence). CDR3 sequence reads: CASGPGTGRSPLHF. CDR3 sequence (DNA): TGTGCCAGCGGACCGGGGACAGGGCGATCCCCCCTCCACTTT.

This clonotype was seen many times. The chain combines TRBV16 with TRBJ1-1, with no clear D. V lost 5 bases to trimming and J lost 1 base, with 14 bases between them. CDR3 length: 15 residues. Germline assignment: CDR1 KGHSY and CDR2 FQNENV. This chain's CDR3 is CASSTQQWSNTEAFF. CDR3 nucleotide sequence: TGTGCCAGCAGCACCCAACAGTGGTCGAACACTGAAGCTTTCTTT.

The gene calls are TRBV6-2 or TRBV6-3 and TRBJ2-2; the match to TRBD2 covers 11 bases. The CDR3 contains 16 residues. Losses at the gene ends were 2 bases for V and 5 bases for J; bases not matched to a gene: 4. Germline CDR1 MNHEY, CDR2 SVGEGT. The CDR3 spells CASSYVLAGGTGELFF. CDR3 DNA sequence: TGTGCCAGCAGTTACGTTCTAGCGGGAGGAACCGGGGAGCTGTTTTTT.

The rearrangement joins TRBV6-1 to TRBJ2-4; tentatively, D is TRBD2 (6 bases). Between the trimmed V and J ends, which lost 0 bases and 8 bases, there was a span of 23 bases. This CDR3 is 18 amino acids long. CDR1 is MNHNS and CDR2 is SASEGT in the germline V gene. The CDR3 region is CASSEALGGSSRGDIQYF. The DNA of the CDR3 is TGTGCCAGCAGTGAAGCGTTGGGGGGTTCTTCCAGAGGAGACATTCAGTACTTC.

This chain uses TRBV12-3 or TRBV12-4 with TRBJ2-7; 7 nucleotides align to TRBD1. Trimming cost V 4 bases and J 6 bases; bases outside gene matches: 9. This CDR3 has 14 residues. This CDR3 is CASSSDRVTGEQYF. The CDR3 DNA sequence: TGTGCCAGCAGTTCAGACAGGGTGACCGGCGAGCAGTACTTC.

There are a few counts of this clonotype. The J gene is TRBJ2-5, the V gene TRBV29-1, with D possibly being TRBD1 (5 bases). The ends were cut back, 1 base at V and 7 bases at J, with 13 bases in the middle. This CDR3 has 13 amino acids. Germline V gene sequence: CDR1 SQVTM, CDR2 ANQGSEA. The CDR3 sequence is CSVEGQPHGTQYF. The CDR3 DNA follows: TGCAGCGTTGAAGGACAGCCTCATGGGACCCAGTACTTC.

This clonotype was counted ten times or more. The V gene is TRBV7-6, the J gene TRBJ2-5, with 8 bases aligning to TRBD2. The assigned J gene may be wrong: the sequence end matches TRBJ2-7 better. Germline assignment: CDR1 SGHVS and CDR2 FNYEAQ. This CDR3 is 16 amino acids long. CDR3 nucleotides: TGTGCCAGCAGCTCCCTACTCCTCAGCGGGAGCTACGAGCAGTACTTC. Amino acids: CASSSLLLSGSYEQYF.

The chain uses TRBV27 and TRBJ2-1; 8 nucleotides line up with TRBD2. Looked up from germline, CDR1 is MNHEY and CDR2 is SMNVEV (reference sequence). The V and J ends lost 2 bases and 7 bases, in that order; junction bases with no gene match: 4. This CDR3 is 14 amino acids long. The CDR3 region is CASSLTSGKNEQFF. The CDR3 DNA sequence: TGTGCCAGCAGTTTAACTAGCGGTAAAAATGAGCAGTTCTTC.

The genes are TRBV11-1 and TRBJ2-1; 12 bases match TRBD2. The J call may be faulty, since TRBJ2-7 better matches the DNA end. The CDR3 sequence is 17 residues long. The germline V gene has CDR1 SGHAT and CDR2 FQDESV (reference sequence). The CDR3 loop is CASSLAPASGRAGEQYF. CDR3 sequence (DNA): TGTGCCAGCAGCTTAGCGCCGGCTAGCGGGAGGGCGGGCGAGCAGTACTTC.

This chain joins TRBV19 and TRBJ2-3; 8 bases align to TRBD2. Germline V gene data show CDR1 as LNHDA and CDR2 as SQIVND (reference sequence). This CDR3 has 15 residues. The V gene end was trimmed by 9 bases and the J gene end by 4 bases; junction bases not matched to a gene: 12. CDR3 DNA sequence: TGTGCCAGCACCGATCGAGCGGGAGAAGCAGATACGCAGTATTTT. It translates to CASTDRAGEADTQYF.